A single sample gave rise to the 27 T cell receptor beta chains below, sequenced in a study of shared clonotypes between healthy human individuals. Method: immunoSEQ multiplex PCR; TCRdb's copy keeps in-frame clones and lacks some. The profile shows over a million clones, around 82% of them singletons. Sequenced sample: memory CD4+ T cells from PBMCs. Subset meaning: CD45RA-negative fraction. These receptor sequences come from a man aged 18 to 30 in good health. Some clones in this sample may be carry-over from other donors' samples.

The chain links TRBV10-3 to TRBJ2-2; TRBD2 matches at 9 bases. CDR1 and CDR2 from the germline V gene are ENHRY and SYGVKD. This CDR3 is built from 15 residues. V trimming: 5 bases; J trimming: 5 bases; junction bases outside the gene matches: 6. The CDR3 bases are TGTGCCATCAGTATAGCGGGAGTGAGGACCGGGGAGCTGTTTTTT. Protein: CAISIAGVRTGELFF.

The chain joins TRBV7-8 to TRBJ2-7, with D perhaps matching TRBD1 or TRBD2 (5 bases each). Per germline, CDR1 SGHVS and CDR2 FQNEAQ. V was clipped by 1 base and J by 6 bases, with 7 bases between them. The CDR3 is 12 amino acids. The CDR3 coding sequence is TGTGCCAGCAGCTTAGATGGGGGCGAGCAGTACTTC. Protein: CASSLDGGEQYF.

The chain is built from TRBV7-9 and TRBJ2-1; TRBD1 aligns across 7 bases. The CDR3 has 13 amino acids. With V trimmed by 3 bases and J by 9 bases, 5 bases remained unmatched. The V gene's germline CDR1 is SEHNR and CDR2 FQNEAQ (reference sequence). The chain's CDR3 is CASSFTGVSEQFF. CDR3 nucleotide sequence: TGTGCCAGCAGCTTCACAGGGGTTTCTGAGCAGTTCTTC.

The DNA of the CDR3 is TGCGCCAGCAGCCAAGGGGACAGGGTTTTCACCTTC. Translating it yields CASSQGDRVFTF. The chain has TRBV4-3 and TRBJ1-2; 9 bases are a match to TRBD1. The CDR3 runs to 12 residues. Germline assignment: CDR1 LGHNA and CDR2 YSLEER. V gave up 1 base and J gave up 13 bases; unmatched junction bases: 4.

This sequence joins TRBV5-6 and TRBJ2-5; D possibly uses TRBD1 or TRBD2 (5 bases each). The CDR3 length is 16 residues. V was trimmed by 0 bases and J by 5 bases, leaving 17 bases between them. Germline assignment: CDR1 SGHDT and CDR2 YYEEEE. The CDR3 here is CASSLDGTGWGETQYF. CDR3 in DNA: TGTGCCAGCAGCTTGGACGGAACTGGGTGGGGGGAGACCCAGTACTTC.

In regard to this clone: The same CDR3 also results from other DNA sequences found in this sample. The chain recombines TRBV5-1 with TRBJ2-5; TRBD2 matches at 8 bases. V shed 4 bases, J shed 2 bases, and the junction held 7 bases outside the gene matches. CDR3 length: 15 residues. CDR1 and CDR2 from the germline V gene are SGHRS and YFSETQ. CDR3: CASSRWVAGQETQYF. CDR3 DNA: TGCGCCAGCAGCAGATGGGTAGCGGGACAAGAGACCCAGTACTTC.

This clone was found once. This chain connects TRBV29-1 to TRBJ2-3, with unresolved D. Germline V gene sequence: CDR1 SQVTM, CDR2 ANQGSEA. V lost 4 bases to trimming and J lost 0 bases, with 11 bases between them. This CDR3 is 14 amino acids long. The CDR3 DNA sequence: TGCAGCGTTGTCCAACTCTCTAGCACAGATACGCAGTATTTT. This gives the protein CSVVQLSSTDTQYF.

CDR3 bases: TGTGCCAGCAGTTACGGGGCGCTGAACTATGGCTACACCTTC. It translates to CASSYGALNYGYTF. This chain links TRBV6-6 with TRBJ1-2; possible D gene TRBD1, 5 bases. The CDR3 totals 14 residues. Trimming removed 2 bases from V and 2 bases from J, with 9 bases in between. Germline lookup yields CDR1 MNHNY and CDR2 SVGAGI (reference sequence).

CDR3 sequence (DNA): TGTGCCAGCAGGGGACAGGGGCGGGCTCAGCCCCAGCATTTT. Translation gives CASRGQGRAQPQHF. The genes are TRBV6-5 and TRBJ1-5, with 10 bases aligning to TRBD1. Germline V gene sequence: CDR1 MNHEY, CDR2 SVGAGI. After removal of 6 bases from V and 6 bases from J, the junction contained 5 bases not matched to a gene. The CDR3 has 14 residues.

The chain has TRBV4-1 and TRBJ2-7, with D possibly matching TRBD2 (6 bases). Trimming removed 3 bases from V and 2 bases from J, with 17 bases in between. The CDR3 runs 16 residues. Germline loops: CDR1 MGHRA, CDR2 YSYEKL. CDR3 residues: CASSHPPSGGAYEQYF. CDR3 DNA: TGCGCCAGCAGCCACCCGCCGTCCGGGGGAGCCTACGAGCAGTACTTC.

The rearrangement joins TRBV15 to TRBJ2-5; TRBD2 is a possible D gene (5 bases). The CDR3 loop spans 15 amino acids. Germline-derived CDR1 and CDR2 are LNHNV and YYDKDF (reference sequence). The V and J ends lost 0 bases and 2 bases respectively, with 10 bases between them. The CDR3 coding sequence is TGTGCCACCAGCAGAGATGGGAGTAATCAAGAGACCCAGTACTTC. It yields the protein CATSRDGSNQETQYF.

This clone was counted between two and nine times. CDR3 residues: CASSVSRDSAYGYTF. CDR3 DNA sequence: TGTGCCAGCAGTGTTAGCCGGGACAGTGCCTATGGCTACACCTTC. This chain connects TRBV6-6 to TRBJ1-2, with 7 positions matching TRBD1. V lost 5 bases and J lost 4; bases outside the gene matches: 10. CDR3 length: 15 amino acids. CDR1 MNHNY and CDR2 SVGAGI come from the germline V gene (reference sequence).

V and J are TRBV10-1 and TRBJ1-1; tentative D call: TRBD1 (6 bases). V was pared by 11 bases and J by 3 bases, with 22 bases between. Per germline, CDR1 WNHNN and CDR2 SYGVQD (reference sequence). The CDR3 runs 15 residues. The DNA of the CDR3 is TGCGCCGACTGGCTGCAGGGGACGGCCCACACTGAAGCTTTCTTT. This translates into CADWLQGTAHTEAFF.

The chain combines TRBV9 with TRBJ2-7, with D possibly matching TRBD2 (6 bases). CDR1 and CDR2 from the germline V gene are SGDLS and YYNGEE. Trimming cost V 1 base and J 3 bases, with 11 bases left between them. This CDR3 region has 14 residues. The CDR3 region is CASSVTSGDYEQYF. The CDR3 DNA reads TGTGCCAGCAGCGTAACATCGGGAGACTACGAGCAGTACTTC.

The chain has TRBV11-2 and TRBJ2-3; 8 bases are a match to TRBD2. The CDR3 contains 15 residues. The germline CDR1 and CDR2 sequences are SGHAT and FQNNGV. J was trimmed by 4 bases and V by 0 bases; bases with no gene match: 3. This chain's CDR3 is CASSLESGSADTQYF. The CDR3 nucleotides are TGTGCCAGCAGCTTAGAGAGCGGGAGCGCAGATACGCAGTATTTT.

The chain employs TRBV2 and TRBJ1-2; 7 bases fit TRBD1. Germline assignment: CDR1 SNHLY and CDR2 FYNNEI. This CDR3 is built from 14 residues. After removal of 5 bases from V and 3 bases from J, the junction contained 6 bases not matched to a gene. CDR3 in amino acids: CASSRYRGDYGYTF. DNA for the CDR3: TGTGCCAGCAGTCGCTACAGGGGTGACTATGGCTACACCTTC.

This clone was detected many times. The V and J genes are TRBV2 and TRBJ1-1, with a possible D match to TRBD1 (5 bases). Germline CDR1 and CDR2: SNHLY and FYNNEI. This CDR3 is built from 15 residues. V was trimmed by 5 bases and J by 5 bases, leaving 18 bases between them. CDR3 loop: CASSMYGAAGTEAFF. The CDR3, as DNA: TGTGCCAGCAGTATGTACGGGGCCGCGGGGACTGAAGCTTTCTTT.

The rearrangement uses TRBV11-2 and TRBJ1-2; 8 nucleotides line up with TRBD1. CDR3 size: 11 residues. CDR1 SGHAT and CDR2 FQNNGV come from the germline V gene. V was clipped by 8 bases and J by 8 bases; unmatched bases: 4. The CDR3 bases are TGTGCCAGCTCAGCAGGGGGCGGCTACACCTTC. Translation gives CASSAGGGYTF.

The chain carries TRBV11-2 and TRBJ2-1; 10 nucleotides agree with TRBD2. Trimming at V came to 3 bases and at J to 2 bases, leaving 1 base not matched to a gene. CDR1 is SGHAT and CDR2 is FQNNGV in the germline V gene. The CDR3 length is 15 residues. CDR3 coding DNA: TGTGCCAGCAGCTTGCTAGCGGGGGCCTACAATGAGCAGTTCTTC. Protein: CASSLLAGAYNEQFF. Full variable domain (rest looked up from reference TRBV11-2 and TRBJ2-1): EAGVAQSPRYKIIEKRQSVAFWCNPISGHATLYWYQQILGQGPKLLIQFQNNGVVDDSQLPKDRFSAERLKGVDSTLKIQPAKLEDSAVYLCASSLLAGAYNEQFFGPGTRLTVL.

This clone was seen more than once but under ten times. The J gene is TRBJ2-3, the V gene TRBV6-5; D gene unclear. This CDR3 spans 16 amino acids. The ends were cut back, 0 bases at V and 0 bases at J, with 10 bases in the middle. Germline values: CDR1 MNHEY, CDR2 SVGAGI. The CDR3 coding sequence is TGTGCCAGCAGTTACTCGAGTCTTTTTAGCACAGATACGCAGTATTTT. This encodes CASSYSSLFSTDTQYF.

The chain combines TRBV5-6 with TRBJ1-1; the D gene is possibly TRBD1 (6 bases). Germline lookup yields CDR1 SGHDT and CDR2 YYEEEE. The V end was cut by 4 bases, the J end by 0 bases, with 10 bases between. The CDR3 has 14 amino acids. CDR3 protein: CASSEGVVNTEAFF. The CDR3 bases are TGTGCCAGCAGCGAGGGGGTCGTGAACACTGAAGCTTTCTTT.

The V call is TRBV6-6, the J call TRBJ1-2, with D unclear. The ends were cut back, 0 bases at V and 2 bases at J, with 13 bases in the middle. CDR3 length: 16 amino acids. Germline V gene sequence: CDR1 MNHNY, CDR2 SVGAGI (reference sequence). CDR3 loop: CASSYSGASPNYGYTF. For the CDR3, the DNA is TGTGCCAGCAGTTACTCAGGAGCCTCTCCCAACTATGGCTACACCTTC.

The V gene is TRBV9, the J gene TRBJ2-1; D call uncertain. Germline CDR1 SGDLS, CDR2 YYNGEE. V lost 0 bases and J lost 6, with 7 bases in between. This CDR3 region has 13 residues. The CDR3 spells CASSVAGVNEQFF. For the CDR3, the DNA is TGTGCCAGCAGCGTAGCTGGGGTCAATGAGCAGTTCTTC.

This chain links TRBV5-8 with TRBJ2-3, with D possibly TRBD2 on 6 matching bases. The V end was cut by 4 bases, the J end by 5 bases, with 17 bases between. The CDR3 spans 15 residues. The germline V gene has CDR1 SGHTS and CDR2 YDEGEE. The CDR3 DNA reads TGTGCCAGCAGCCGACTAGGGACCCTCGAAGATACGCAGTATTTT. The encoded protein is CASSRLGTLEDTQYF.

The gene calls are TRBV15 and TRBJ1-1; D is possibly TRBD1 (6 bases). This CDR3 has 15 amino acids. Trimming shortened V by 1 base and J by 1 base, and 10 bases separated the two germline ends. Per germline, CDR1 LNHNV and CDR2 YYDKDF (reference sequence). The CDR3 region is CATSRVGGANTEAFF. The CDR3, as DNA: TGTGCCACCAGCAGAGTGGGGGGCGCGAACACTGAAGCTTTCTTT.

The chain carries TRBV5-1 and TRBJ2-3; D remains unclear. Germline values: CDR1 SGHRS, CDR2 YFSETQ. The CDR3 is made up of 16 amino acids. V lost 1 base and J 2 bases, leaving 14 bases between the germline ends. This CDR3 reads CASSLLARMDTDTQYF. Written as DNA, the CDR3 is TGCGCCAGCAGCTTGCTGGCTAGAATGGACACAGATACGCAGTATTTT.

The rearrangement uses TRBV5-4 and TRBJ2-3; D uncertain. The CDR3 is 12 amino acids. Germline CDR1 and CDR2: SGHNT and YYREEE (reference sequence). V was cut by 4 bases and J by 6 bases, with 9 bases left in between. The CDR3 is CASSPLGDTQYF. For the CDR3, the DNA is TGTGCCAGCAGCCCCCTGGGGGATACGCAGTATTTT.